Following are 9 T cell receptor beta chains from one sample sequenced in a study of T cells expressing NK-cell markers. TCRdb reprocessed the 5' RACE reads and reports one entry per CDR3 protein, with no DNA. The sample's table shows 250,000 to 300,000 distinct CDR3 sequences. The specimen sequenced was blood T cells: a sorted CD56 or NKG2C T cell subset, CD4+ or CD8+ T cells, or bulk PBMC T cells (not recorded which). These receptor sequences come from a woman between 18 and 69 years old in good health.

The chain carries TRBV28 and TRBJ2-7. Germline assignment: CDR1 MDHEN and CDR2 SYDVKM. CDR3 size: 14 residues. The CDR3 is CASSLGAYAYEQYF. Drawing the rest from reference TRBV28 and TRBJ2-7, the complete variable domain is DVKVTQSSRYLVKRTGEKVFLECVQDMDHENMFWYRQDPGLGLRLIYFSYDVKMKEKGDIPEGYSVSREKKERFSLILESASTNQTSMYLCASSLGAYAYEQYFGPGTRLTVT.

The rearrangement uses TRBV6-5 and TRBJ1-1; TCRdb gives TRBD1 as the D gene, but with no DNA this cannot be confirmed. The CDR3 runs to 17 residues. The germline gives CDR1 MNHEY, CDR2 SVGAGI. CDR3 protein: CASSYGWGFGSHTEAFF.

The gene calls are TRBV28 and TRBJ1-3; the TCRdb call, TRBD1, lacks DNA for checking. Germline V gene lookup returns CDR1 MDHEN and CDR2 SYDVKM. The CDR3 has 15 amino acids. The CDR3 is CATLRRGASGNTIYF.

V is TRBV24-1 and J is TRBJ1-2; TCRdb reports TRBD1, a call that lacks DNA to check it against. The CDR3 has 13 residues. The germline gives CDR1 KGHDR, CDR2 SFDVKD. The CDR3: CATSDPRGGGYTF.

The V and J genes are TRBV5-1 and TRBJ2-1; with no DNA, the TCRdb D assignment of TRBD2 cannot be verified. The CDR3 totals 15 residues. Germline V gene sequence: CDR1 SGHRS, CDR2 YFSETQ. This CDR3 reads CASSVDPSGSGEQFF.

This rearrangement joins TRBV29-1 to TRBJ2-1; the D call from TCRdb, TRBD2, cannot be confirmed without DNA. The CDR3 sequence is 13 residues long. Germline lookup yields CDR1 SQVTM and CDR2 ANQGSEA. CDR3 sequence reads: CSAMLGGRDEQFF.

The chain uses TRBV13 and TRBJ1-2; TCRdb gives TRBD1 as the D gene, but with no DNA this cannot be confirmed. Germline-derived CDR1 and CDR2 are PRHDT and FYEKMQ (reference sequence). The CDR3 length is 16 residues. The CDR3 here is CASSSVETGSHYGYTF.

The chain couples TRBV7-2 to TRBJ2-1; TCRdb picks TRBD1, but there is no DNA to check that call. The CDR3 length is 16 residues. CDR1 and CDR2 from the germline V gene are SGHTA and FQGNSA. The CDR3 reads CASSIKRGGTYNEQFF.

The chain has TRBV18 and TRBJ1-5. Looked up from germline, CDR1 is KGHSH and CDR2 is LQKENI. This CDR3 is 15 amino acids long. The CDR3 is CASSPSGEPSQPQHF.